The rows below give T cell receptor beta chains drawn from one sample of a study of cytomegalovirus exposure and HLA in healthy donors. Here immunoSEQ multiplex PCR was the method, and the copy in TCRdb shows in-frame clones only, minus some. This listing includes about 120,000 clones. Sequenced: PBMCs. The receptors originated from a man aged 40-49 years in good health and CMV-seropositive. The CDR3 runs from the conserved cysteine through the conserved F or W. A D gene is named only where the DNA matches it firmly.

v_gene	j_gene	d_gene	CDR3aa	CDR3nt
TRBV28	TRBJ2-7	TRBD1	CASSPSRGTGVYEQYF	TGTGCCAGCAGCCCATCTCGGGGGACAGGGGTTTACGAGCAGTACTTC
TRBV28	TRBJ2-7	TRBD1	CASTSIRGLYEQYF	TGTGCCAGCACCTCCATCAGGGGGCTATACGAGCAGTACTTC
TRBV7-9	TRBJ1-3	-	CASSSDSSSGNTIYF	TGTGCCAGCAGCTCAGACTCAAGCTCTGGAAACACCATATATTTT
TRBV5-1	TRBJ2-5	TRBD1	CASSPGGVGTQYF	TGCGCCAGCAGCCCAGGGGGCGTGGGGACCCAGTACTTC
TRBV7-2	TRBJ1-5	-	CASSWGRNQPQHF	TGTGCCAGCAGCTGGGGGCGGAATCAGCCCCAGCATTTT
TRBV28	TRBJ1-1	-	CASSLPSDRVWAFF	TGTGCCAGCAGCCTACCCTCTGACCGGGTATGGGCTTTCTTT
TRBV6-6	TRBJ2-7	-	CASSYGTSGGSYEQYF	TGTGCCAGCAGTTACGGGACATCGGGGGGCTCCTACGAGCAGTACTTC
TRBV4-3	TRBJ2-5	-	CASSQGGREVQETQYF	TGCGCCAGCAGCCAAGGCGGCAGGGAGGTCCAAGAGACCCAGTACTTC
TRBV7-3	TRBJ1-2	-	CASSADGLGYTF	TGTGCCAGCAGCGCGGACGGACTTGGCTACACCTTC
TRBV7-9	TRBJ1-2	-	CASSSPPGAKLDYGYTF	TGTGCCAGCAGCTCCCCCCCGGGAGCCAAACTAGACTATGGCTACACCTTC
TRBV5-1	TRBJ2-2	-	CASNRGATNTGELFF	TGCGCCAGCAATCGAGGTGCTACGAACACCGGGGAGCTGTTTTTT
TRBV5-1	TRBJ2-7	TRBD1	CASSLATGQSYEQYF	TGCGCCAGCAGCTTGGCGACAGGGCAATCCTACGAGCAGTACTTC
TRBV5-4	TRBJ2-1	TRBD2	CASSLDRTSNEQFF	TGTGCCAGCAGCTTGGATCGGACTAGCAATGAGCAGTTCTTC
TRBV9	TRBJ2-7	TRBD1	CASSALTGTGGEQYF	TGTGCCAGCAGCGCCTTAACCGGGACAGGGGGCGAGCAGTACTTC
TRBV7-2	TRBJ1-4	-	CASSSRARYPNEKLFF	TGTGCCAGCAGCTCGCGGGCCCGCTATCCTAATGAAAAACTGTTTTTT
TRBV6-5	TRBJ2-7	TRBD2	CASRIAGGIRYEQYF	TGTGCCAGCAGAATAGCGGGAGGTATTCGGTACGAGCAGTACTTC
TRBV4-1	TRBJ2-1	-	CASSQETRFNSYNEQFF	TGCGCCAGCAGCCAAGAGACTAGATTTAACTCCTACAATGAGCAGTTCTTC
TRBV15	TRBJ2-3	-	CATSGGLFTDTQYF	TGTGCCACCAGCGGAGGACTGTTCACAGATACGCAGTATTTT
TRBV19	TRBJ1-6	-	CASSTRRRQNSPLHF	TGTGCCAGTAGTACCCGCCGCCGACAGAATTCACCCCTCCACTTT
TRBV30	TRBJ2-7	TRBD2	CALSSTQGLAGVNEQYF	TGTGCCCTTTCCTCTACCCAGGGACTAGCGGGTGTCAACGAGCAGTACTTC
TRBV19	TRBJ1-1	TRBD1	CASSPRQGQGTEAFF	TGTGCCAGTAGTCCAAGACAGGGGCAGGGCACTGAAGCTTTCTTT
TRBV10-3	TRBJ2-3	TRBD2	CAITDRVLPGLAGNTDTQYF	TGTGCCATCACGGACAGGGTGCTCCCAGGACTAGCGGGAAACACAGATACGCAGTATTTT
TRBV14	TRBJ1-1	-	CASSQVRGIESEAFF	TGTGCCAGCAGCCAAGTGAGGGGGATAGAGTCTGAAGCTTTCTTT
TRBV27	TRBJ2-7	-	CASSPAREPYEQYF	TGTGCCAGCAGTCCGGCGCGGGAACCCTACGAGCAGTACTTC
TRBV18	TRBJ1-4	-	CASSPSSLGANEKLFF	TGTGCCAGCTCACCATCCTCCCTGGGCGCGAATGAAAAACTGTTTTTT
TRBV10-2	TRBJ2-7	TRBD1	CASRQGGSSYEQYF	TGCGCCAGCCGACAGGGGGGATCATCCTACGAGCAGTACTTC
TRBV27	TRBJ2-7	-	CASSWTGSYEQYF	TGTGCCAGCAGTTGGACGGGGTCCTACGAGCAGTACTTC
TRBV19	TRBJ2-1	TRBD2	CASSMRAGGPNEQFF	TGTGCCAGTAGTATGCGGGCGGGAGGGCCCAATGAGCAGTTCTTC
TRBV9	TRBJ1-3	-	CASSLIGVSGNTIYF	TGTGCCAGCTCCCTGATCGGGGTATCTGGAAACACCATATATTTT
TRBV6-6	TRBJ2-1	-	CASSSPGLLNEQFF	TGTGCCAGCAGTAGCCCCGGACTACTGAATGAGCAGTTCTTC
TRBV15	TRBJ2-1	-	CATSRRSYNEQFF	TGTGCCACTAGTCGGAGGTCCTACAATGAGCAGTTCTTC
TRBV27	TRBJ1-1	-	CASSLWGRTEAFF	TGTGCCAGCAGTTTATGGGGGCGCACTGAAGCTTTCTTT
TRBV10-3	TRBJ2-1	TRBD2	CAISELSGSGEQFF	TGTGCCATCAGTGAGCTTAGCGGGAGTGGTGAGCAGTTCTTC
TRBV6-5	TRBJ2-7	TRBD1	CASSYDRGGYEQYF	TGTGCCAGCAGTTACGACAGGGGGGGATACGAGCAGTACTTC
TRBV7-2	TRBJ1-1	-	CASSSWTRGLNTEAFF	TGTGCCAGCAGCTCTTGGACAAGGGGATTGAACACTGAAGCTTTCTTT
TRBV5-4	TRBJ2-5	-	CASSLGSPKETQYF	TGTGCCAGCAGCTTAGGGAGTCCCAAAGAGACCCAGTACTTC
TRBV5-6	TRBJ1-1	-	CASSFETEAFF	TGTGCCAGCAGCTTCGAGACTGAAGCTTTCTTT
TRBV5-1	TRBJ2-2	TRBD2	CASSLVAGESTGELFF	TGCGCCAGCAGCTTGGTCGCGGGGGAGAGCACCGGGGAGCTGTTTTTT
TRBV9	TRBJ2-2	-	CASSGRHTANTGELFF	TGTGCCAGCAGCGGTCGACATACCGCGAACACCGGGGAGCTGTTTTTT
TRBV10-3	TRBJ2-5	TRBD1	CAISPRTGPETQYF	TGTGCCATCAGCCCTAGGACAGGGCCAGAGACCCAGTACTTC
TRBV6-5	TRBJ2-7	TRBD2	CASSYQKGLAVEQYF	TGTGCCAGCAGTTACCAGAAAGGACTAGCGGTCGAGCAGTACTTC
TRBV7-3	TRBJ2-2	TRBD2	CASSSGGGSGELFF	TGTGCCAGCAGTTCCGGGGGGGGCTCCGGGGAGCTGTTTTTT
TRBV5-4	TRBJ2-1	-	CASSLWSGLATEQFF	TGTGCCAGCAGTTTGTGGTCGGGACTCGCTACTGAGCAGTTCTTC
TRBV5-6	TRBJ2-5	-	CASSPPLGSQETQYF	TGTGCCAGCAGCCCCCCACTAGGGAGTCAAGAGACCCAGTACTTC
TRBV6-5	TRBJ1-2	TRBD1	CAGRPRTGGGYGYTF	TGTGCCGGCAGACCCCGGACAGGGGGGGGCTATGGCTACACCTTC